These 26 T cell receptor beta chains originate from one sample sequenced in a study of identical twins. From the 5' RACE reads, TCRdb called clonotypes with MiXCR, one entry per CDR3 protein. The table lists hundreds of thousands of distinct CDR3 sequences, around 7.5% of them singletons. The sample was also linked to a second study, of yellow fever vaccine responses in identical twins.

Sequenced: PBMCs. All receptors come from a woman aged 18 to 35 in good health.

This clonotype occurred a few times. CDR3 region: CASSVRDSIGEQYF. In nucleotides, the CDR3 is TGCGCCAGCAGCGTCCGGGACAGCATCGGCGAGCAGTACTTC. V is TRBV5-1 and J is TRBJ2-7; the match to TRBD1 covers 7 bases. V lost 4 bases and J lost 6; bases outside the gene matches: 10. Germline CDR1 SGHRS, CDR2 YFSETQ. This CDR3 has 14 residues.

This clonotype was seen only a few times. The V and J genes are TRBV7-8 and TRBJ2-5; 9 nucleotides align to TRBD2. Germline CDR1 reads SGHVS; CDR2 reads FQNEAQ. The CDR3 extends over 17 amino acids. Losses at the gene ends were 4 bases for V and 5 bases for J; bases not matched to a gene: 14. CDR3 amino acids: CASSSPTGTSRAETQYF. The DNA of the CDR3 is TGTGCCAGCAGCTCCCCTACCGGGACTAGCCGGGCGGAGACCCAGTACTTC.

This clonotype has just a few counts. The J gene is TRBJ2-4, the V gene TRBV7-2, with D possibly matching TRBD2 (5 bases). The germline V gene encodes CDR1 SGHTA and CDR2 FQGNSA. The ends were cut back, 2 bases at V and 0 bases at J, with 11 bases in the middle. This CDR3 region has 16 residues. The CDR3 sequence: CASSLFGGRAKNIQYF. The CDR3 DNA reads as TGTGCCAGCAGCTTATTCGGAGGAAGAGCCAAAAACATTCAGTACTTC.

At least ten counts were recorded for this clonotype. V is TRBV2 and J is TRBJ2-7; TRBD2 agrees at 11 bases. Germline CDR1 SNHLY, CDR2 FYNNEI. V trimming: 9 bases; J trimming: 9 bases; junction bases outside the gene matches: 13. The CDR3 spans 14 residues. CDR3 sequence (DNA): TGTGCCAGTCGCCTAGCGGGGGGTAGTGGTAGGCAGTACGTC. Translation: CASRLAGGSGRQYV.

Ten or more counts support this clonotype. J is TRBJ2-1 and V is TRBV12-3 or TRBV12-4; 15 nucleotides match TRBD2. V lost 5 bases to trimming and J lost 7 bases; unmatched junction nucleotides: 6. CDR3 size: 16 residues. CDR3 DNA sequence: TGTGCCAGCAGTCCATGGACTAGCGGGAGGGCAAATGAGCAGTTCTTC. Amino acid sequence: CASSPWTSGRANEQFF.

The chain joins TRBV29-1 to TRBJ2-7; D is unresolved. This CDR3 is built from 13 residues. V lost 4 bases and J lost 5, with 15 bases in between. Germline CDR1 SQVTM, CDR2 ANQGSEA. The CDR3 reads CSVVGGSPNEQYV. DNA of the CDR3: TGCAGCGTTGTGGGTGGGTCTCCGAACGAGCAGTACGTC.

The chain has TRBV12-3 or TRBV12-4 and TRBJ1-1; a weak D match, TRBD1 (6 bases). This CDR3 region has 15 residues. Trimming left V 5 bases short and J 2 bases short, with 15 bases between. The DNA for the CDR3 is TGTGCCAGCAGTCTCCAGGGGAGGATCAACACTGAAGCTTTCTTT. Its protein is CASSLQGRINTEAFF.

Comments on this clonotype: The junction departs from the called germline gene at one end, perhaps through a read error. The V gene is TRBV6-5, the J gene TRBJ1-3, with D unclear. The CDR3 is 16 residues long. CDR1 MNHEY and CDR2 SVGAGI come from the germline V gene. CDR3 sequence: CASSYSPHLSGNTTYF. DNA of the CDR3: TGTGCCAGCAGTTACTCCCCTCACCTCTCTGGAAACACCACATATTTT.

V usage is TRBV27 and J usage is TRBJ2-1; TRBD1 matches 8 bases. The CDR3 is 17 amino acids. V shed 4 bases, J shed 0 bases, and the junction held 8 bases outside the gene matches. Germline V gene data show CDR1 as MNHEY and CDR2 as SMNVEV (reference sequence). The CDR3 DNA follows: TGTGCCAGCAGTTCCCTTAGGACAGGGCTCTCCTACAATGAGCAGTTCTTC. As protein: CASSSLRTGLSYNEQFF.

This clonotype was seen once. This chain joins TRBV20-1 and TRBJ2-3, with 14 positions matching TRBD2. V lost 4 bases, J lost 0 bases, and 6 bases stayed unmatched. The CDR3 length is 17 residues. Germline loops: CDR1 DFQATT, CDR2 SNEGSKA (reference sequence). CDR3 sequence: CSAIGLAGGSSTDTQYF. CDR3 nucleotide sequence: TGCAGTGCTATAGGACTAGCGGGGGGCTCTAGCACAGATACGCAGTATTTT.

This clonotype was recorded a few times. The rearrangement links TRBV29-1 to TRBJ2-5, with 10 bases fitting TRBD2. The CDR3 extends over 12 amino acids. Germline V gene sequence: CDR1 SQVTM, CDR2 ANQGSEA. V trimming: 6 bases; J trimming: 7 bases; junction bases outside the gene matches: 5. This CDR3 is CSVSSGSGTQYF. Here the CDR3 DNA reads TGCAGCGTATCTAGCGGGAGCGGGACCCAGTACTTC. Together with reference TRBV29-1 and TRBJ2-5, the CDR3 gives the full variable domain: SAVISQKPSRDICQRGTSLTIQCQVDSQVTMMFWYRQQPGQSLTLIATANQGSEATYESGFVIDKFPISRPNLTFSTLTVSNMSPEDSSIYLCSVSSGSGTQYFGPGTRLLVL.

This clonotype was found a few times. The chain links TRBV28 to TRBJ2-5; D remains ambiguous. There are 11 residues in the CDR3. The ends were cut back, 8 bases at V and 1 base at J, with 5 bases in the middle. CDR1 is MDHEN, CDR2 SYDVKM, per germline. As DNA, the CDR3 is TGTGCCAGCGGGCCCCAAGAGACCCAGTACTTC. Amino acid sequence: CASGPQETQYF.

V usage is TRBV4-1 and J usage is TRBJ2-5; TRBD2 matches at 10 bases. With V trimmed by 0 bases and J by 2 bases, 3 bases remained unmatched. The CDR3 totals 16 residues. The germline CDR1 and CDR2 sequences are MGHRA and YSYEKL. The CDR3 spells CASSQDLAGDQETQYF. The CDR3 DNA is TGCGCCAGCAGCCAAGATCTAGCGGGGGATCAAGAGACCCAGTACTTC.

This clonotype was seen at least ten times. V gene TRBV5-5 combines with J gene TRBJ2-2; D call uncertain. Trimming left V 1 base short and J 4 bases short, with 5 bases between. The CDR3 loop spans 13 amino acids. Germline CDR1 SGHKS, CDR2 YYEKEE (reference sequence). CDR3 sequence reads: CASSLSTTGELFF. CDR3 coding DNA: TGTGCCAGCAGCTTGAGTACCACCGGGGAGCTGTTTTTT.

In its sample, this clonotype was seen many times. The chain's CDR3 is CSAQDVYEQYF. The DNA for the CDR3 is TGCAGTGCTCAGGACGTGTACGAGCAGTACTTC. The gene calls are TRBV20-1 and TRBJ2-7; D uncertain. This CDR3 has 11 amino acids. The ends were cut back, 5 bases at V and 4 bases at J, with 9 bases in the middle. CDR1 DFQATT and CDR2 SNEGSKA come from the germline V gene (reference sequence).

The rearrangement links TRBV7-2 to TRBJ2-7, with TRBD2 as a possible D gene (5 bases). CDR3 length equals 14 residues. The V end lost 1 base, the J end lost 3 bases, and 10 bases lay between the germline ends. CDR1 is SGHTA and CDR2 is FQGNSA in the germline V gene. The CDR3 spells CASSLVSGNYEQYV. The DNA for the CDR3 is TGTGCCAGCAGCTTAGTTTCGGGGAACTACGAGCAGTACGTC.

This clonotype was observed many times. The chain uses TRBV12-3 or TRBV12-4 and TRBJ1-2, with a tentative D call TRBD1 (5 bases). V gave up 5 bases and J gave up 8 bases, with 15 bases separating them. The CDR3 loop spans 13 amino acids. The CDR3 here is CASSPGTSGGYTF. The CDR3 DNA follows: TGTGCCAGCAGTCCAGGGACTAGTGGCGGCTACACCTTC.

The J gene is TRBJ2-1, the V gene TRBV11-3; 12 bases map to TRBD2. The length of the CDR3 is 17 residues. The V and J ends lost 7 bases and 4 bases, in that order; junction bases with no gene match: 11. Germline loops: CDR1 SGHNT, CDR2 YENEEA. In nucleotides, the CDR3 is TGTGCCAGCAAGCCGGGAGAGGGGACTAGCGGGTACAATGAGCAGTTCTTC. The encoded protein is CASKPGEGTSGYNEQFF. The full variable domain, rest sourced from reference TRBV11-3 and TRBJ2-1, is EAGVVQSPRYKIIEKKQPVAFWCNPISGHNTLYWYLQNLGQGPELLIRYENEEAVDDSQLPKDRFSAERLKGVDSTLKIQPAELGDSAVYLCASKPGEGTSGYNEQFFGPGTRLTVL.

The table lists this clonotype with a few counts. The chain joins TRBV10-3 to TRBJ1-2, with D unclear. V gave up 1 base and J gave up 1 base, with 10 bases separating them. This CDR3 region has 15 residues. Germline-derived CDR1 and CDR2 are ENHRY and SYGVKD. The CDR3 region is CAISELAAHNYGYTF. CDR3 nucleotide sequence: TGTGCCATCAGTGAGTTGGCAGCTCATAACTATGGCTACACCTTC.

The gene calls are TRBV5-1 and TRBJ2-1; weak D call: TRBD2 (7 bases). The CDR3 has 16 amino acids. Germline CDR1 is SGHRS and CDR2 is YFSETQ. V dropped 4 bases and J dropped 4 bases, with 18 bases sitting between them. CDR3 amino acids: CASSPLASGQYNEQFF. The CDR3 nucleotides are TGCGCCAGCAGCCCATTGGCTAGCGGACAGTACAATGAGCAGTTCTTC.

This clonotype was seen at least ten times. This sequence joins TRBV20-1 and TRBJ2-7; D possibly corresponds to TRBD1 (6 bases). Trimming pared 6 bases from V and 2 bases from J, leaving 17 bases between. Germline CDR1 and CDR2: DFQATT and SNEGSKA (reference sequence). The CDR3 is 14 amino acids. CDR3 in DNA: TGCAGTGCCAATAACAGGGACCTTACCTACGAGCAGTACTTC. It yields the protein CSANNRDLTYEQYF.

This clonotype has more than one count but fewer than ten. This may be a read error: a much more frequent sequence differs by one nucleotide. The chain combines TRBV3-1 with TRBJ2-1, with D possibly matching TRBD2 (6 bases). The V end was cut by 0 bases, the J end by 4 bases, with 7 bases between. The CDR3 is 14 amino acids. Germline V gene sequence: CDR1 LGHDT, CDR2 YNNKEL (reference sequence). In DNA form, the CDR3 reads TGTGCCAGCAGCCAAGAGGGACTTTACAATGAGCAGTTCTTC. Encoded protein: CASSQEGLYNEQFF.

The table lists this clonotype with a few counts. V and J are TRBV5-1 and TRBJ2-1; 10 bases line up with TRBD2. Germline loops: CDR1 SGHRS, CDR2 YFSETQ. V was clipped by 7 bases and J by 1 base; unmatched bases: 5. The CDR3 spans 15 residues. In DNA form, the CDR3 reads TGCGCCAGCGGGGCTAGCGGGAGTTCCTACAATGAGCAGTTCTTC. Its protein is CASGASGSSYNEQFF.

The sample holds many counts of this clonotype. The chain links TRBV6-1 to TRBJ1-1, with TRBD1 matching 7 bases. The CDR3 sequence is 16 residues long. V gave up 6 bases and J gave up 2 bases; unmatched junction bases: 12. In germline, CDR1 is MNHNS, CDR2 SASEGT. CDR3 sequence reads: CASRPLYRQGNTEAFF. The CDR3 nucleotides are TGTGCCAGCAGACCTTTATACAGACAGGGAAACACTGAAGCTTTCTTT.

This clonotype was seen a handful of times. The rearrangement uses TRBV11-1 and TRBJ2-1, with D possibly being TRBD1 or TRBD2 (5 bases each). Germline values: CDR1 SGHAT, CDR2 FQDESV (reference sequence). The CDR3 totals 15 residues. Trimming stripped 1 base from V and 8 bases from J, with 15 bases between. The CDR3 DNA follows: TGTGCCAGCAGCTTAGTCCGGGCAGGGAGCGATGAGCAGTTCTTC. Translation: CASSLVRAGSDEQFF.

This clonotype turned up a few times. Written as DNA, the CDR3 is TGTGCCAGCAGCTACAATGGACTAGCGGGAATAAGCACAGATACGCAGTATTTT. It translates to CASSYNGLAGISTDTQYF. The rearrangement joins TRBV3-1 to TRBJ2-3; 12 bases are a match to TRBD2. The CDR3 has 18 residues. V lost 5 bases to trimming and J lost 0 bases; unmatched junction nucleotides: 9. The germline V gene has CDR1 LGHDT and CDR2 YNNKEL (reference sequence).